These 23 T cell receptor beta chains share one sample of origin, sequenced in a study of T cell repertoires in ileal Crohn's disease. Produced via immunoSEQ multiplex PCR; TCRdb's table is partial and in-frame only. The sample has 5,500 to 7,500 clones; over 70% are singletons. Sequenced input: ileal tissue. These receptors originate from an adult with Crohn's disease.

The CDR3 coding sequence is TGTGCCAGTCGTAGGACAGGGGATCAGCCCCAGCATTTT. It codes for CASRRTGDQPQHF. The chain carries TRBV19 and TRBJ1-5; the match to TRBD1 covers 9 bases. The CDR3 is 13 residues long. Germline CDR1 is LNHDA and CDR2 is SQIVND (reference sequence). The V and J ends lost 8 bases and 5 bases, in that order; junction bases with no gene match: 4.

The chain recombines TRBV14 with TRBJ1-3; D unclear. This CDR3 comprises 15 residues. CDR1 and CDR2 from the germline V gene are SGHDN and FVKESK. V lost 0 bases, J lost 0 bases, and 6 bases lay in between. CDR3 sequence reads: CASSQEPYSGNTIYF. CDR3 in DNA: TGTGCCAGCAGCCAAGAACCCTACTCTGGAAACACCATATATTTT.

For the CDR3, the DNA is TGTGCCAGCCCCGTTAGCGGCAAAAAACTGTTTTTT. It specifies CASPVSGKKLFF. This chain uses TRBV7-7 with TRBJ1-4, with D hard to call. The V end lost 8 bases, the J end lost 9 bases, and 13 bases lay between the germline ends. This CDR3 is built from 12 residues. CDR1 is SSHAT, CDR2 FNYEAQ, per germline (reference sequence).

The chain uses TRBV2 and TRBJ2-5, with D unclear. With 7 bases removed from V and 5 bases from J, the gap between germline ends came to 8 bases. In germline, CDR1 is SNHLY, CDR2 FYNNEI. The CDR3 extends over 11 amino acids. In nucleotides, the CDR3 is TGTGCCAGCACTGCTATGGAGACCCAGTACTTC. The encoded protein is CASTAMETQYF. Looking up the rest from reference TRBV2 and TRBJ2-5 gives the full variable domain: EPEVTQTPSHQVTQMGQEVILRCVPISNHLYFYWYRQILGQKVEFLVSFYNNEISEKSEIFDDQFSVERPDGSNFTLKIRSTKLEDSAMYFCASTAMETQYFGPGTRLLVL.

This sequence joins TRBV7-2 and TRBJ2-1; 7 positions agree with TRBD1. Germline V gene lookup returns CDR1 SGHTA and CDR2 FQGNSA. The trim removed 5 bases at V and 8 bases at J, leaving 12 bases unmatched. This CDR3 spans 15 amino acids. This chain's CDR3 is CASSPGQNLGDEQFF. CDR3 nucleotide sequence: TGTGCCAGCAGCCCGGGACAGAACCTCGGCGATGAGCAGTTCTTC. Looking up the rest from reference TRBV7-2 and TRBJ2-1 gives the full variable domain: GAGVSQSPSNKVTEKGKDVELRCDPISGHTALYWYRQSLGQGLEFLIYFQGNSAPDKSGLPSDRFSAERTGGSVSTLTIQRTQQEDSAVYLCASSPGQNLGDEQFFGPGTRLTVL.

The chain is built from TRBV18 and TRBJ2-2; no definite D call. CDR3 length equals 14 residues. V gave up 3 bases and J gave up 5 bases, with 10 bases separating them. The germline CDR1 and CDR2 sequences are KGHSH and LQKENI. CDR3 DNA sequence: TGTGCCAGCTCACCCCCACAGTATACCGGGGAGCTGTTTTTT. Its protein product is CASSPPQYTGELFF.

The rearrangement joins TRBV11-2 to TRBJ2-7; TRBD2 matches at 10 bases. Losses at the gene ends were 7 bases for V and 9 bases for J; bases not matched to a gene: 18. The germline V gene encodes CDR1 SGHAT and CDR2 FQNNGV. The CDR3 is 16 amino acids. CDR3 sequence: CASTPGGSGGLRGQYF. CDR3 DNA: TGTGCCAGCACCCCTGGAGGTAGCGGGGGGCTACGAGGGCAGTACTTC. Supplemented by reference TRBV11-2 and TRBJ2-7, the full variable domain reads EAGVAQSPRYKIIEKRQSVAFWCNPISGHATLYWYQQILGQGPKLLIQFQNNGVVDDSQLPKDRFSAERLKGVDSTLKIQPAKLEDSAVYLCASTPGGSGGLRGQYFGPGTRLTVT.

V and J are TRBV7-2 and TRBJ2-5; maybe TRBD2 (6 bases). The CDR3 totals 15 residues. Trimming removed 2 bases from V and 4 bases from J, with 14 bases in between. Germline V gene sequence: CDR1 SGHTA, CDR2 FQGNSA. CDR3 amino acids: CASSLRELAVETQYF. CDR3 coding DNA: TGTGCCAGCAGCTTAAGGGAACTAGCTGTAGAGACCCAGTACTTC.

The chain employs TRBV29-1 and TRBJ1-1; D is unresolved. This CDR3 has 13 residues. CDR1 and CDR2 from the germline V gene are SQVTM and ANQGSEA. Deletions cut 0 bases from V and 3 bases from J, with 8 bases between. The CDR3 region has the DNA TGCAGCGTTGAAGATAGCCGGTACACTGAAGCTTTCTTT. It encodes CSVEDSRYTEAFF.

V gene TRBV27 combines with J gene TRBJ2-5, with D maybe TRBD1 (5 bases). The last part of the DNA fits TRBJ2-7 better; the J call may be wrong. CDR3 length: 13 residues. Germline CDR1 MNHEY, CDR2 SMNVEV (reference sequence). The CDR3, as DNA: TGTGCCAGCAGTTTGGGGCAGCTCTACGAGCAGTACTTC. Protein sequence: CASSLGQLYEQYF.

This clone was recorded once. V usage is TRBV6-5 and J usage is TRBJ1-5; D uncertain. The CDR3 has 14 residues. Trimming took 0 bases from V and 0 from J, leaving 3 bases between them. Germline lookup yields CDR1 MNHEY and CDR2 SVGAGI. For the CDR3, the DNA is TGTGCCAGCAGTTACTCTTATAGCAATCAGCCCCAGCATTTT. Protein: CASSYSYSNQPQHF.

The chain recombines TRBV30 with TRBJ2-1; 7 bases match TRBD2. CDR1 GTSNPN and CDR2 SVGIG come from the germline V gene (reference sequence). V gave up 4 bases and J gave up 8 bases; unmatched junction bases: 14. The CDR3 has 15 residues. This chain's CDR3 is CAWTGAWAGVDEQFF. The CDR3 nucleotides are TGTGCCTGGACAGGTGCATGGGCGGGGGTGGATGAGCAGTTCTTC.

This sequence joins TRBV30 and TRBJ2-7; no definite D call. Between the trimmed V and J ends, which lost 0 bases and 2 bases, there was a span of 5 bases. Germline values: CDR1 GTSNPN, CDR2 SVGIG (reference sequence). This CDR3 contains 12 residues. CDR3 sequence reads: CAWSVLPYEQYF. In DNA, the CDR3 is TGTGCCTGGAGTGTACTACCCTACGAGCAGTACTTC.

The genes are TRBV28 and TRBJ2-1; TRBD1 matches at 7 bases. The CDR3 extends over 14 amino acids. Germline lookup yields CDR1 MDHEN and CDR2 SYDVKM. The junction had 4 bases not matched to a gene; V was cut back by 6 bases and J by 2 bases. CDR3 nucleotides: TGTGCCAGCAGAGATCAGGGGGCCTACAATGAGCAGTTCTTC. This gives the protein CASRDQGAYNEQFF.

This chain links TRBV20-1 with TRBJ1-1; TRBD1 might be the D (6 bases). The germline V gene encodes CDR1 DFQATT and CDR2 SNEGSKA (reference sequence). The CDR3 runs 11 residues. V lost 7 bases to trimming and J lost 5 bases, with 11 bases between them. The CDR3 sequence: CSGPGVTEAFF. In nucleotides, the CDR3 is TGCAGTGGACCAGGGGTAACTGAAGCTTTCTTT.

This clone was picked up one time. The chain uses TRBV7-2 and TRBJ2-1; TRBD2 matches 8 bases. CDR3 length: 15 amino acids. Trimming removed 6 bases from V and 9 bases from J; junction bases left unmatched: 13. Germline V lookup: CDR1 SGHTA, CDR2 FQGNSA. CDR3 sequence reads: CASSQTGTSFVEQFF. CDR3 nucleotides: TGTGCCAGCAGTCAAACCGGGACTAGTTTTGTTGAGCAGTTCTTC. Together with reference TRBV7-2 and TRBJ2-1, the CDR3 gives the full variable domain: GAGVSQSPSNKVTEKGKDVELRCDPISGHTALYWYRQSLGQGLEFLIYFQGNSAPDKSGLPSDRFSAERTGGSVSTLTIQRTQQEDSAVYLCASSQTGTSFVEQFFGPGTRLTVL.

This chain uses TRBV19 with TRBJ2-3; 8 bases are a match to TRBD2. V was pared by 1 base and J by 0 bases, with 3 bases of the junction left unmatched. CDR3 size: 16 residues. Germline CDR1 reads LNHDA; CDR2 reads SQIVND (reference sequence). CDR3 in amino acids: CASSIGLAPSTDTQYF. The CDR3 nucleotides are TGTGCCAGTAGTATAGGACTAGCGCCGAGCACAGATACGCAGTATTTT.

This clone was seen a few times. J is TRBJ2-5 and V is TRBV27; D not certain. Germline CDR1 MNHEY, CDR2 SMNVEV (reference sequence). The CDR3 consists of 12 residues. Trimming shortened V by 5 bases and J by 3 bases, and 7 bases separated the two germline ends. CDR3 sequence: CASSPREETQYF. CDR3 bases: TGTGCCAGCAGTCCCCGAGAAGAGACCCAGTACTTC.

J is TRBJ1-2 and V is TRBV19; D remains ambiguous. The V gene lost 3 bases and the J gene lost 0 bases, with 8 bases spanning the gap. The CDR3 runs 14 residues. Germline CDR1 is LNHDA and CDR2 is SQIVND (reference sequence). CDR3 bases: TGTGCCAGTAGTATCGGGGTCGCTAACTATGGCTACACCTTC. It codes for CASSIGVANYGYTF.

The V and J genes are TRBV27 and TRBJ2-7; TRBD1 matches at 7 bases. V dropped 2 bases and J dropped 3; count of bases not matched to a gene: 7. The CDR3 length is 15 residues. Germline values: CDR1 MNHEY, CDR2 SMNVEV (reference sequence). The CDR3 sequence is CASSLARTGYYEQYF. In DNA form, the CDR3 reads TGTGCCAGCAGTTTAGCGCGGACAGGATACTACGAGCAGTACTTC.

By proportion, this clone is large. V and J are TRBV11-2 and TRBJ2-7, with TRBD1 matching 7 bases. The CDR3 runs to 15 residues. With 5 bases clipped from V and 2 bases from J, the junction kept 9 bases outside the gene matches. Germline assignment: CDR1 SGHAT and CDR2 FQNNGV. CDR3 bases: TGTGCCAGCAGCCGAGACGGGACAGCGACCTACGAGCAGTACTTC. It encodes CASSRDGTATYEQYF.

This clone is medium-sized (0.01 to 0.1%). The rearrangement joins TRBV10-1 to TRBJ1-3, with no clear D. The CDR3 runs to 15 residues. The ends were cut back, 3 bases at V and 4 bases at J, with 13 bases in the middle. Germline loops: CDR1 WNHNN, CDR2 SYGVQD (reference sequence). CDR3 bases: TGCGCCAGCAGTGATCCGTTTGGAGGAGGAAACACCATATATTTT. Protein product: CASSDPFGGGNTIYF.

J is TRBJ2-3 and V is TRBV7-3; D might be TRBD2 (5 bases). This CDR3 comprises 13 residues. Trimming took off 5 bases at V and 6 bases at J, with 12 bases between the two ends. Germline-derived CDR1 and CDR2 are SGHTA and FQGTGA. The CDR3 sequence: CASSNGDVDTQYF. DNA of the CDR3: TGTGCCAGCAGCAACGGGGATGTCGATACGCAGTATTTT.